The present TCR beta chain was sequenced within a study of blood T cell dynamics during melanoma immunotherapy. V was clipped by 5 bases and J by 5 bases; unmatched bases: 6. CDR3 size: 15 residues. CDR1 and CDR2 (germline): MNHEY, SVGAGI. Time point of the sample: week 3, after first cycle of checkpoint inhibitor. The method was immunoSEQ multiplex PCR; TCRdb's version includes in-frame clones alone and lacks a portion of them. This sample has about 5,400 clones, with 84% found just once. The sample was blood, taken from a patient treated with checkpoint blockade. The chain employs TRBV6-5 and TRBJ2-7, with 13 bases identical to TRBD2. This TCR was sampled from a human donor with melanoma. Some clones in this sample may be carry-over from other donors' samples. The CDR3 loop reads CASSPRLAGGHEQYF. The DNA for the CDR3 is TGTGCCAGCAGTCCGAGACTAGCGGGGGGCCACGAGCAGTACTTC.